These T cell receptor beta chains were read from a single sample in a study of blood T cell repertoires in COVID-19. Sequenced by immunoSEQ multiplex PCR; TCRdb stores in-frame clones only, minus some. The profile shows 150,000 to 200,000 clones, 80% of them singletons. The sample comprised PBMCs or T cells enriched from blood (not recorded which). Every receptor here comes from a woman aged 55 to 70 who had recovered from COVID-19. The CDR3 runs from the conserved cysteine through the conserved F or W. A D gene is named only where the DNA matches it firmly. Clone size is not always given. Where it is, it says once, few, many or a class for expanded clones.

d_call: NA; clone_size: NA; v_call: TRBV30; j_call: TRBJ1-3; cdr3_aa: CAWTRKQTNTIYF; cdr3_nt: TGTGCCTGGACCAGGAAGCAGACAAACACCATATATTTT
d_call: TRBD2; clone_size: NA; v_call: TRBV7-2; j_call: TRBJ2-3; cdr3_aa: CASSSALLAGGHRDTQYF; cdr3_nt: TGTGCCAGCAGCTCAGCTTTGCTAGCGGGGGGGCATAGAGATACGCAGTATTTT
d_call: TRBD1; clone_size: NA; v_call: TRBV5-1; j_call: TRBJ1-1; cdr3_aa: CASSGGQGNTEAFF; cdr3_nt: TGCGCCAGCAGCGGGGGACAGGGGAACACTGAAGCTTTCTTT
d_call: NA; clone_size: NA; v_call: TRBV2; j_call: TRBJ2-5; cdr3_aa: CASSESWPQETQYF; cdr3_nt: TGTGCCAGCAGTGAATCTTGGCCACAAGAGACCCAGTACTTC
d_call: TRBD1; clone_size: NA; v_call: TRBV19; j_call: TRBJ2-2; cdr3_aa: CASSLIGQGVSGELFF; cdr3_nt: TGTGCCAGTAGTCTCATAGGACAGGGGGTATCCGGGGAGCTGTTTTTT
d_call: NA; clone_size: NA; v_call: TRBV5-1; j_call: TRBJ2-7; cdr3_aa: CASSFNSYEQYF; cdr3_nt: TGCGCCAGCAGCTTTAACTCCTATGAGCAGTACTTC
d_call: NA; clone_size: NA; v_call: TRBV30; j_call: TRBJ1-1; cdr3_aa: CACLPGSTEAFF; cdr3_nt: TGTGCCTGCTTACCTGGGAGCACTGAAGCTTTCTTT
d_call: TRBD1; clone_size: NA; v_call: TRBV11-2; j_call: TRBJ1-2; cdr3_aa: CASSSNRGKGNYGYTF; cdr3_nt: TGTGCCAGCAGCTCCAACAGGGGAAAGGGGAACTATGGCTACACCTTC
d_call: TRBD1; clone_size: once; v_call: TRBV14; j_call: TRBJ1-3; cdr3_aa: CASSPLDRVYGNTIYF; cdr3_nt: TGTGCCAGCAGCCCCCTTGACAGGGTATATGGAAACACCATATATTTT
d_call: TRBD1; clone_size: few; v_call: TRBV20-1; j_call: TRBJ1-2; cdr3_aa: CSASPGTGPGYGYTF; cdr3_nt: TGCAGTGCTAGTCCCGGGACAGGGCCCGGGTATGGCTACACCTTC
d_call: NA; clone_size: NA; v_call: TRBV19; j_call: TRBJ1-2; cdr3_aa: CASSTQGYGYTF; cdr3_nt: TGTGCCAGTAGTACACAGGGTTATGGCTACACCTTC
d_call: NA; clone_size: NA; v_call: TRBV5-1; j_call: TRBJ1-1; cdr3_aa: CASRGSALSTEAFF; cdr3_nt: TGCGCCAGCAGGGGGAGTGCATTGAGCACTGAAGCTTTCTTT
d_call: NA; clone_size: NA; v_call: TRBV7-9; j_call: TRBJ1-1; cdr3_aa: CASSLEGVNWNTEAFF; cdr3_nt: TGTGCCAGCAGCTTAGAAGGGGTCAACTGGAACACTGAAGCTTTCTTT
d_call: TRBD1; clone_size: NA; v_call: TRBV6-5; j_call: TRBJ2-3; cdr3_aa: CASSSLDRGLYF; cdr3_nt: TGTGCCAGCAGTTCTCTCGACAGGGGGCTGTATTTT
d_call: TRBD1; clone_size: NA; v_call: TRBV24-1; j_call: TRBJ2-2; cdr3_aa: CATRPGQGSSGELFF; cdr3_nt: TGTGCCACCAGACCGGGACAGGGGTCGTCCGGGGAGCTGTTTTTT
d_call: TRBD2; clone_size: NA; v_call: TRBV3-1/TRBV3-2; j_call: TRBJ2-1; cdr3_aa: CASSRMTSGGAYNEQFF; cdr3_nt: TGTGCCAGCAGCCGTATGACTAGCGGGGGGGCGTACAATGAGCAGTTCTTC
d_call: TRBD1; clone_size: NA; v_call: TRBV19; j_call: TRBJ1-5; cdr3_aa: CASSQTGGSQPQHF; cdr3_nt: TGTGCCAGTTCTCAGACAGGGGGCTCTCAGCCCCAGCATTTT